These 17 T cell receptor beta chains share one sample of origin, sequenced in a study of shared clonotypes between healthy human individuals. Sequenced by immunoSEQ multiplex PCR; TCRdb stores in-frame clones only, minus some. This table holds some 2,100,000 clones, under 97% found once. The sequenced sample was naive CD4+ T cells sorted from blood. Subset indicated: CD45RA+ positively selected. The origin of the receptors is a man between 18 and 35 years old in good health.

The rearrangement links TRBV7-2 to TRBJ1-5, with D possibly matching TRBD1 (6 bases). This CDR3 has 19 residues. In germline, CDR1 is SGHTA, CDR2 FQGNSA. Between the trimmed V and J ends, which lost 2 bases and 6 bases, there was a span of 26 bases. The CDR3 DNA follows: TGTGCCAGCAGCTTACCCTACCGAGGGACACCGGATAGGAGTCAGCCCCAGCATTTT. Its translation is CASSLPYRGTPDRSQPQHF.

The DNA for the CDR3 is TGTGCCAGCAGCAAAGCGCTCAGGGGTTCACCCCTCCACTTT. Its translation: CASSKALRGSPLHF. The rearrangement joins TRBV21-1 to TRBJ1-6; TRBD1, the table's D call, lacks a check against the DNA. TRBV21-1 is given as a pseudogene. This CDR3 has 14 residues.

The chain recombines TRBV11-1 with TRBJ2-7, with no clear D. The germline V gene has CDR1 SGHAT and CDR2 FQDESV (reference sequence). Between the trimmed V and J ends, which lost 1 base and 0 bases, there was a span of 1 base. CDR3 length: 12 amino acids. The CDR3 DNA follows: TGTGCCAGCAGCTTAGACTCCTACGAGCAGTACTTC. It yields the protein CASSLDSYEQYF.

The chain recombines TRBV19 with TRBJ2-7; D perhaps matches TRBD2 (6 bases). Trimming shortened V by 4 bases and J by 0 bases, and 7 bases separated the two germline ends. The CDR3 spans 13 residues. The V gene's germline CDR1 is LNHDA and CDR2 SQIVND (reference sequence). CDR3: CASSSGVSYEQYF. CDR3 DNA: TGTGCCAGTAGTAGCGGGGTCTCCTACGAGCAGTACTTC.

About this clone itself: The sample carries other DNA sequences with the same CDR3. The J gene is TRBJ2-1, the V gene TRBV6-1, with 8 bases aligning to TRBD1. CDR3 length: 15 residues. The V and J ends lost 2 bases and 7 bases, in that order; junction bases with no gene match: 7. Germline CDR1 and CDR2: MNHNS and SASEGT. The CDR3 reads CASSERQGARNEQFF. CDR3 DNA sequence: TGTGCCAGCAGTGAACGGCAGGGGGCTCGGAATGAGCAGTTCTTC.

V usage is TRBV5-1 and J usage is TRBJ2-5, with D unclear. Germline CDR1 and CDR2: SGHRS and YFSETQ. The V gene lost 2 bases and the J gene lost 5 bases, with 7 bases spanning the gap. There are 12 residues in the CDR3. The CDR3 sequence is CASSFLEETQYF. The CDR3 DNA follows: TGCGCCAGCAGCTTTCTAGAGGAGACCCAGTACTTC. The full variable domain, in which reference TRBV5-1 and TRBJ2-5 provide the parts outside the CDR3, is KAGVTQTPRYLIKTRGQQVTLSCSPISGHRSVSWYQQTPGQGLQFLFEYFSETQRNKGNFPGRFSGRQFSNSRSEMNVSTLELGDSALYLCASSFLEETQYFGPGTRLLVL.

This chain uses TRBV28 with TRBJ2-1; no clear D. The germline V gene encodes CDR1 MDHEN and CDR2 SYDVKM. The V end was cut by 3 bases, the J end by 9 bases, with 9 bases between. This CDR3 contains 12 residues. This CDR3 is CASSLLTSEQFF. CDR3 sequence (DNA): TGTGCCAGCAGTTTGTTAACGAGTGAGCAGTTCTTC. The entire variable domain, with the rest obtained from reference TRBV28 and TRBJ2-1, is as follows: DVKVTQSSRYLVKRTGEKVFLECVQDMDHENMFWYRQDPGLGLRLIYFSYDVKMKEKGDIPEGYSVSREKKERFSLILESASTNQTSMYLCASSLLTSEQFFGPGTRLTVL.

The rearrangement joins TRBV29-1 to TRBJ2-5, with D maybe TRBD2 (6 bases). The V end was cut by 8 bases, the J end by 1 base, with 11 bases between. Germline V gives CDR1 SQVTM, CDR2 ANQGSEA. The CDR3 has 12 residues. CDR3 DNA: TGCAGCTCCGGCGGGGCCCAAGAGACCCAGTACTTC. This gives the protein CSSGGAQETQYF.

The V gene is TRBV11-2, the J gene TRBJ2-3; D is perhaps TRBD1 (6 bases). This CDR3 region has 13 residues. V dropped 5 bases and J dropped 5 bases, with 11 bases sitting between them. Germline-derived CDR1 and CDR2 are SGHAT and FQNNGV. The CDR3 sequence is CASSRGQLDTQYF. CDR3 coding DNA: TGTGCCAGCAGCCGAGGACAGCTAGATACGCAGTATTTT.

The rearrangement uses TRBV7-6 and TRBJ2-5; D gene unclear. The germline CDR1 and CDR2 sequences are SGHVS and FNYEAQ. The CDR3 covers 11 residues. Trimming took off 1 base at V and 9 bases at J, with 6 bases between the two ends. Here the CDR3 DNA reads TGTGCCAGCAGCTTAGTGGGCCCCCAGTACTTC. Its translation: CASSLVGPQYF.

The gene calls are TRBV11-2 and TRBJ1-1, with 9 bases aligning to TRBD1. The CDR3 runs 17 residues. The trim removed 1 base at V and 2 bases at J, leaving 8 bases unmatched. The germline V gene encodes CDR1 SGHAT and CDR2 FQNNGV. The CDR3 loop is CASSLAAGTGLNTEAFF. CDR3 nucleotides: TGTGCCAGCAGCTTAGCTGCCGGGACAGGGCTTAACACTGAAGCTTTCTTT.

The genes are TRBV7-2 and TRBJ2-3, with D perhaps assigned TRBD1 or TRBD2 (5 bases each). V was trimmed by 1 base and J by 1 base, leaving 15 bases between them. The CDR3 has 17 amino acids. Germline lookup yields CDR1 SGHTA and CDR2 FQGNSA. The CDR3 region has the DNA TGTGCCAGCAGCTTAGGCCTGAGGGGCGGACGCACAGATACGCAGTATTTT. It specifies CASSLGLRGGRTDTQYF.

This sequence joins TRBV10-3 and TRBJ1-5, with D uncertain. CDR1 and CDR2 (germline): ENHRY, SYGVKD. Trimming removed 3 bases at V and 6 bases at J, with 18 bases between. The CDR3 totals 16 residues. Here the CDR3 reads CAISDLDPGVGQPQHF. CDR3 DNA: TGTGCCATCAGTGACCTCGATCCCGGGGTAGGTCAGCCCCAGCATTTT.

The gene calls are TRBV2 and TRBJ2-1; 7 positions agree with TRBD1. V gave up 8 bases and J gave up 3 bases; unmatched junction bases: 4. CDR1 is SNHLY and CDR2 is FYNNEI in the germline V gene. CDR3 size: 13 residues. As DNA, the CDR3 is TGTGCCAGCGGGACAGATCACTACAATGAGCAGTTCTTC. It specifies CASGTDHYNEQFF.

Points on this clone: The sample carries other DNA sequences with the same CDR3. The rearrangement links TRBV27 to TRBJ1-1; D is perhaps TRBD1 (5 bases). Germline V CDR1 and CDR2: MNHEY, SMNVEV (reference sequence). The germline V and J ends were trimmed by 3 bases and 1 base, with 6 bases remaining between them. This CDR3 has 13 residues. The CDR3 spells CASSFGQNTEAFF. DNA of the CDR3: TGTGCCAGCAGTTTTGGACAGAACACTGAAGCTTTCTTT.

V is TRBV4-1 and J is TRBJ1-3; the D gene is possibly TRBD1 (5 bases). Germline V gene data show CDR1 as MGHRA and CDR2 as YSYEKL. V lost 4 bases, J lost 0 bases, and 19 bases lay in between. The CDR3 runs 18 residues. The CDR3 region is CASSPMPGSLSSGNTIYF. In DNA form, the CDR3 reads TGCGCCAGCAGCCCGATGCCAGGGAGTTTGTCCTCTGGAAACACCATATATTTT.

Details on this clone: Other nucleotide sequences in the sample specify the same CDR3. This sequence joins TRBV27 and TRBJ1-5, with TRBD1 identical over 8 bases. J gave up 6 bases and V 5 bases, and 3 bases lay outside the gene matches. In germline, CDR1 is MNHEY, CDR2 SMNVEV (reference sequence). The CDR3 runs 13 residues. The DNA for the CDR3 is TGTGCCAGCAGTCGAGACAGGGGTCAGCCCCAGCATTTT. Amino acids: CASSRDRGQPQHF.